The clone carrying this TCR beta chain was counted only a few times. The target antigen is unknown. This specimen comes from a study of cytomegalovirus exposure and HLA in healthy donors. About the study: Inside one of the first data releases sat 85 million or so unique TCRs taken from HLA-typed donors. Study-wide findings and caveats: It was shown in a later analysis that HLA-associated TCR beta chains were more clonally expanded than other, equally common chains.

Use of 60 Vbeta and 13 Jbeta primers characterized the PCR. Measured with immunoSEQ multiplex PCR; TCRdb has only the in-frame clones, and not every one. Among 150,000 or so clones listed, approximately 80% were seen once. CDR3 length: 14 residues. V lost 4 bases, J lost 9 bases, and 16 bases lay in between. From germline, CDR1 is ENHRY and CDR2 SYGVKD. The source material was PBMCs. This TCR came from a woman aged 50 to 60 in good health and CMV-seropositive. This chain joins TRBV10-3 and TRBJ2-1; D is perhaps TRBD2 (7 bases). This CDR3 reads CAISVREGVIEQFF. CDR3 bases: TGTGCCATCAGTGTTAGGGAGGGGGTCATTGAGCAGTTCTTC.